This passage covers 5 T cell receptor beta chains from one sample sequenced in a study of T-cell memory formation after mild COVID-19. From the 5' RACE reads, TCRdb called clonotypes with MiXCR, one entry per CDR3 protein. The sample lists 120,000 to 150,000 distinct CDR3 sequences; over 15% were seen once. The specimen sequenced was PBMCs or a T cell subset sorted from them (not recorded which). Every receptor here comes from an adult woman who had mild COVID-19 (a few samples of this study predate the infection). Cell type and time point are not known.

This sequence joins TRBV20-1 and TRBJ1-4; a weak D match, TRBD1 (5 bases). The germline CDR1 and CDR2 sequences are DFQATT and SNEGSKA (reference sequence). The germline V and J ends were trimmed by 5 bases and 3 bases, with 10 bases remaining between them. The CDR3 length is 13 residues. CDR3 sequence: CSAGGPANEKLFF. The CDR3 region has the DNA TGCAGTGCTGGGGGACCCGCTAATGAAAAACTGTTTTTT.

This clonotype was counted between two and nine times. V is TRBV18 and J is TRBJ2-1; D ambiguous. Germline V CDR1 and CDR2: KGHSH, LQKENI. V was pared by 0 bases and J by 7 bases, with 10 bases between. The CDR3 loop spans 14 amino acids. The CDR3 protein is CASSPPFPRNEQFF. The CDR3, as DNA: TGTGCCAGCTCACCACCGTTCCCCCGAAATGAGCAGTTCTTC.

The V call is TRBV5-1, the J call TRBJ1-1; a possible D gene is TRBD1 (5 bases). Trimming removed 4 bases at V and 7 bases at J, with 20 bases between. The CDR3 spans 15 residues. In germline, CDR1 is SGHRS, CDR2 YFSETQ. CDR3 in amino acids: CASSVRTSGGGEAFF. The DNA of the CDR3 is TGCGCCAGCAGCGTACGGACGTCGGGCGGGGGTGAAGCTTTCTTT.

The V call is TRBV12-3 or TRBV12-4, the J call TRBJ1-1; 9 bases map to TRBD1. With 7 bases clipped from V and 2 bases from J, the junction kept 5 bases outside the gene matches. CDR3 length: 14 residues. This chain's CDR3 is CASNPGQGNTEAFF. The CDR3 DNA reads as TGTGCCAGCAACCCGGGACAGGGAAACACTGAAGCTTTCTTT.

The CDR3 loop is CASSRLGLGSYEQYF. CDR3 nucleotides: TGCGCCAGCAGCCGATTGGGACTAGGAAGCTACGAGCAGTACTTC. This chain connects TRBV4-1 to TRBJ2-7; 8 nucleotides line up with TRBD2. Trimming took 4 bases from V and 3 from J; bases not matched to a gene: 8. The CDR3 consists of 15 residues. Germline CDR1 and CDR2: MGHRA and YSYEKL.